Listed here are 20 T cell receptor beta chains from one sample, sequenced in a study of blood T cell repertoires in COVID-19. Only in-frame clones appear in the TCRdb table, and some are missing; sequencing was by immunoSEQ multiplex PCR. The data hold 100,000 or so clones, with just under 85% observed a single time. Sequencing used peripheral blood. Receptors originate from a middle-aged man with active or convalescent COVID-19.

The rearrangement joins TRBV6-5 to TRBJ1-2, with TRBD1 identical over 9 bases. The CDR3 spans 15 residues. From germline, CDR1 is MNHEY and CDR2 SVGAGI. The V and J ends lost 5 bases and 0 bases, in that order; junction bases with no gene match: 4. CDR3 amino acids: CASSIRTGANYGYTF. As DNA, the CDR3 is TGTGCCAGCAGTATCCGGACAGGGGCTAACTATGGCTACACCTTC.

This clone appeared once. The chain joins TRBV7-9 to TRBJ1-2; 9 bases agree with TRBD1. The CDR3 is 15 residues long. Germline CDR1 is SEHNR and CDR2 is FQNEAQ (reference sequence). V trimming: 5 bases; J trimming: 1 base; junction bases outside the gene matches: 5. CDR3 loop: CASSRGTGLNYGYTF. The CDR3 DNA reads TGTGCCAGCAGCAGAGGGACAGGGCTTAACTATGGCTACACCTTC.

The chain is built from TRBV7-3 and TRBJ2-1; 15 bases are a match to TRBD2. This CDR3 region has 15 residues. Germline loops: CDR1 SGHTA, CDR2 FQGTGA. After removal of 5 bases from V and 14 bases from J, the junction contained 10 bases not matched to a gene. The DNA of the CDR3 is TGTGCCAGCAGCCCCGGACTAGCGGGGGGGGACGGGGAGTTCTTC. Translation: CASSPGLAGGDGEFF. Full variable domain (remainder filled in from reference TRBV7-3 and TRBJ2-1): GAGVSQTPSNKVTEKGKYVELRCDPISGHTALYWYRQSLGQGPEFLIYFQGTGAADDSGLPNDRFFAVRPEGSVSTLKIQRTERGDSAVYLCASSPGLAGGDGEFFGPGTRLTVL.

V and J are TRBV19 and TRBJ1-6; 7 positions agree with TRBD1. There are 18 residues in the CDR3. Losses at the gene ends were 1 base for V and 0 bases for J; bases not matched to a gene: 6. The germline V gene encodes CDR1 LNHDA and CDR2 SQIVND (reference sequence). This CDR3 is CASSIVGTASSYNSPLHF. The CDR3 DNA follows: TGTGCCAGTAGTATAGTTGGGACAGCGAGCTCCTATAATTCACCCCTCCACTTT.

The table lists this clone with a few counts. J is TRBJ2-7 and V is TRBV5-1, with 8 positions matching TRBD1. The junction had 3 bases not matched to a gene; V was cut back by 0 bases and J by 1 base. The CDR3 spans 15 residues. Germline CDR1 and CDR2: SGHRS and YFSETQ. The CDR3, as DNA: TGCGCCAGCAGCTTGGAGCAGGGGGCATCCTACGAGCAGTACTTC. This sequence encodes CASSLEQGASYEQYF.

Comment on this clone: One end of the junction does not line up with germline, which may come from a read error. The CDR3 region is CASSLTHGTGHEAFF. In nucleotides, the CDR3 is TGTGCCAGCAGCCTAACTCACGGGACAGGGCATGAAGCTTTCTTT. The gene calls are TRBV7-3 and TRBJ1-1; 9 nucleotides match TRBD1. The length of the CDR3 is 15 residues. The germline V gene encodes CDR1 SGHTA and CDR2 FQGTGA.

The rearrangement uses TRBV7-2 and TRBJ1-2; 10 nucleotides align to TRBD1. The CDR3 loop spans 16 amino acids. Per the germline V gene, CDR1 is SGHTA and CDR2 is FQGNSA. V lost 4 bases to trimming and J lost 7 bases; unmatched junction nucleotides: 12. The CDR3 sequence is CASSSGQGKTQGGYTF. The DNA for the CDR3 is TGTGCCAGCAGCTCGGGACAGGGGAAAACCCAAGGTGGCTACACCTTC.

This chain joins TRBV6-5 and TRBJ1-1, with 7 bases matching TRBD1. With 2 bases clipped from V and 4 bases from J, the junction kept 10 bases outside the gene matches. Germline V lookup: CDR1 MNHEY, CDR2 SVGAGI. The CDR3 extends over 16 amino acids. The CDR3 sequence: CASSYPSHRGSTEAFF. In DNA form, the CDR3 reads TGTGCCAGCAGTTACCCCAGCCACAGGGGTAGCACTGAAGCTTTCTTT.

This chain uses TRBV7-2 with TRBJ1-6, with a possible D match to TRBD1 (6 bases). The CDR3 contains 16 residues. Germline V gene data show CDR1 as SGHTA and CDR2 as FQGNSA. V lost 4 bases and J 9 bases, leaving 19 bases between the germline ends. The DNA for the CDR3 is TGTGCCAGCAGCTCTCGGCGGGGGGCAGGAGGTTCACCCCTCCACTTT. Translated, it gives CASSSRRGAGGSPLHF.

This clone occurred once. This chain joins TRBV6-1 and TRBJ2-5; the match to TRBD2 covers 9 bases. There are 14 residues in the CDR3. Germline V gene lookup returns CDR1 MNHNS and CDR2 SASEGT. V dropped 1 base and J dropped 13; count of bases not matched to a gene: 10. This CDR3 reads CASSEGPSGDPRYF. As DNA, the CDR3 is TGTGCCAGCAGTGAAGGGCCTAGCGGGGACCCTCGGTACTTC.

V usage is TRBV5-4 and J usage is TRBJ2-3, with 10 bases that match TRBD2. After removal of 4 bases from V and 6 bases from J, the junction contained 11 bases not matched to a gene. In germline, CDR1 is SGHNT, CDR2 YYREEE (reference sequence). The CDR3 sequence is 16 residues long. The CDR3 reads CASSPHSGGAVDTQYF. The DNA for the CDR3 is TGTGCCAGCAGCCCCCACAGCGGGGGGGCCGTGGATACGCAGTATTTT.

As DNA, the CDR3 is TGTGCCAGCAGCGGACAGAGCTATGGCTACACCTTC. Translated: CASSGQSYGYTF. The genes are TRBV9 and TRBJ1-2, with D perhaps TRBD1 (5 bases). Germline CDR1 SGDLS, CDR2 YYNGEE. With 3 bases removed from V and 4 bases from J, the gap between germline ends came to 7 bases. CDR3 size: 12 residues.

J is TRBJ1-2 and V is TRBV10-2; 9 positions match TRBD1. There are 15 residues in the CDR3. V was pared by 10 bases and J by 8 bases, with 17 bases of the junction left unmatched. Germline CDR1 WSHSY, CDR2 SAAADI. CDR3 in DNA: TGCGCCACCACCACGGGACAGGGAAACGTCAAAGGCTACACCTTC. It translates to CATTTGQGNVKGYTF.

V usage is TRBV3-1 (or the pseudogene TRBV3-2) and J usage is TRBJ1-1; D not certain. The germline V and J ends were trimmed by 2 bases and 1 base, with 11 bases remaining between them. The germline gives CDR1 LGHDT, CDR2 YNNKEL (reference sequence). This CDR3 has 15 residues. The CDR3 DNA reads as TGTGCCAGCAGCCAATTGCCCGGCGGGAACACTGAAGCTTTCTTT. Residues: CASSQLPGGNTEAFF.

V usage is TRBV5-1 and J usage is TRBJ2-7; the D gene is possibly TRBD2 (6 bases). The CDR3 spans 14 residues. Trimming took 1 base from V and 2 from J, leaving 10 bases between them. CDR1 is SGHRS, CDR2 YFSETQ, per germline. The CDR3 nucleotides read TGCGCCAGCAGCTTGATAGCGGAGGCCTACGAGCAGTACTTC. Its translation: CASSLIAEAYEQYF.

The genes are TRBV2 and TRBJ1-5; tentatively, D is TRBD1 (6 bases). Germline CDR1 is SNHLY and CDR2 is FYNNEI. The CDR3 covers 15 residues. Trimming stripped 6 bases from V and 7 bases from J, with 19 bases between. CDR3 sequence (DNA): TGTGCCAGCAGCCTATTGACAGGCCCAGGGCAGCCCCAGCATTTT. Translation: CASSLLTGPGQPQHF.

This rearrangement joins TRBV30 to TRBJ1-5; 9 bases line up with TRBD1. Germline CDR1 reads GTSNPN; CDR2 reads SVGIG (reference sequence). The CDR3 totals 15 residues. J lost 7 bases, V lost 2 bases, and 9 bases had no gene match. CDR3 in amino acids: CAWSTPGTGNQPQHF. The CDR3 DNA is TGTGCCTGGAGTACCCCCGGGACAGGGAACCAGCCCCAGCATTTT.

The chain joins TRBV6-5 to TRBJ1-3; the D is unclear. The germline V gene encodes CDR1 MNHEY and CDR2 SVGAGI. V gave up 5 bases and J gave up 7 bases, with 9 bases separating them. This CDR3 has 12 residues. The CDR3 DNA reads as TGTGCCAGCAGTACACCAGGCAACACCATATATTTT. This sequence encodes CASSTPGNTIYF.

This clone came up a few times. The CDR3 protein is CASSIADVYGYTF. The CDR3 DNA is TGTGCCAGTAGTATAGCCGATGTCTACGGCTACACCTTC. The V call is TRBV19, the J call TRBJ1-2; the D is unclear. CDR1 LNHDA and CDR2 SQIVND come from the germline V gene (reference sequence). Deletions cut 1 base from V and 8 bases from J, with 11 bases between. The CDR3 has 13 amino acids.

V gene TRBV28 combines with J gene TRBJ1-6; no clear D. This CDR3 spans 16 amino acids. V was shortened by 4 bases and J by 4 bases, with 14 bases between the two germline ends. Germline V gene sequence: CDR1 MDHEN, CDR2 SYDVKM. The CDR3 is CASSYSSGGYNSPLHF. CDR3 nucleotide sequence: TGTGCCAGCAGTTACTCCTCCGGAGGGTATAATTCACCCCTCCACTTT.